This is a list of T cell receptor beta chains from one sample in a study of tumor-infiltrating lymphocytes in primary liver carcinoma. TCRdb redid the calling of the multiplex PCR reads with MiXCR, one entry per CDR3 protein. This table has about 78,000 distinct CDR3 sequences, 71% appearing once. Specimen: liver tumor tissue from sampling region 4. These receptors were taken from a woman aged 55 to 70 with primary liver carcinoma and hepatitis B virus infection. The CDR3 runs from the conserved cysteine through the conserved F or W. D genes are given only for firm matches. Clone size appears in some rows only: once, few, many, or a class for an expanded clone.

D gene,V gene,clone size,J gene,CDR3 DNA,CDR3 protein
TRBD1,TRBV30,many,TRBJ2-1,TGTGCCTGCAGTCGAGGGGGCTTTTACAATGAGCAGTTCTTC,CACSRGGFYNEQFF
-,TRBV12-3/TRBV12-4,many,TRBJ1-5,TGTGCCAGCAGAGACGGACGGCCCCGGGGCAATCAGCCCCAGCATTTT,CASRDGRPRGNQPQHF
-,TRBV7-9,once,TRBJ2-3,TGTGCCAGCAGTTCGGGCAGCACAGATACGCAGTATTTT,CASSSGSTDTQYF
-,TRBV5-1,many,TRBJ2-3,TGCGCCAGCAGCGGGGGACACCTTAGCACAGATACGCAGTATTTT,CASSGGHLSTDTQYF
-,TRBV4-2,-,TRBJ1-4,TGTGCCAGCAGCCAAGATATTATACTCGACAAAGGGAATGAAAAACTGTTTTTT,CASSQDIILDKGNEKLFF
-,TRBV10-2,many,TRBJ1-3,TGCGCCAGCAGTGAGGACAGCTCTGGAAACACCATATATTTT,CASSEDSSGNTIYF
-,TRBV4-2,many,TRBJ2-1,TGTGCCAGCAGCCAGGAGGAGGGGGGTTACAATGAGCAGTTCTTC,CASSQEEGGYNEQFF
TRBD2,TRBV12-3/TRBV12-4,-,TRBJ2-1,TGTGCCAGCAGTTTAGAGGCAGGGCCGGGACTAACATACAATGAGCAGTTCTTC,CASSLEAGPGLTYNEQFF
TRBD2,TRBV6-5,many,TRBJ2-1,TGTGCCAGCACGTATAGCGGGAGTCGAAATGAGCAGTTCTTC,CASTYSGSRNEQFF
-,TRBV7-6,-,TRBJ1-4,TGTGCCAGCAGCTTATGGGAGTATACAGCTAATGAAAAACTGTTTTTT,CASSLWEYTANEKLFF
-,TRBV13,-,TRBJ2-7,TGTGCCAACAGCCCATCGATGGTCTACGAGCAGTACTTC,CANSPSMVYEQYF
-,TRBV12-3/TRBV12-4,-,TRBJ1-1,TGCGCCAGCAAGGGGGGGCGCGGTAGACAAGACACTGAAGCTTTCTTT,CASKGGRGRQDTEAFF
-,TRBV11-1,medium-sized,TRBJ2-1,TGTGCCAGCAGCTTCCTGACGCACTACAATGAGCAGTTCTTC,CASSFLTHYNEQFF
-,TRBV7-8,-,TRBJ2-1,TGTGCCAGCAGCTTAGTTTCACGGGGGAAGCACAATGAGCTGTTCTTC,CASSLVSRGKHNELFF
TRBD2,TRBV28,few,TRBJ2-3,TGTGCCAGCAGGGGCTTGGGGACTAGCCTCCGTCCAGATACGCAGTATTTT,CASRGLGTSLRPDTQYF
TRBD2,TRBV28,many,TRBJ2-1,TGTGCCAGCAGTTTAGCGGGAGGGCCTAGGAGGTACAATGAGCAGTTCTTC,CASSLAGGPRRYNEQFF
-,TRBV29-1,-,TRBJ1-2,TGCAGAGTTGAAGATCAAGGAGACAGAGGGCTCCACGGCTACACCTTC,CRVEDQGDRGLHGYTF
-,TRBV28,-,TRBJ2-1,TGTGCCAGCAGTTGGGGGATTGAGCAGTTCTTC,CASSWGIEQFF
TRBD1,TRBV14,-,TRBJ2-2,TGTGCCAGTACCCAAAGCCGGTGGGGGACAGGGGTCACCGGGGAGCTGTTTTTT,CASTQSRWGTGVTGELFF
-,TRBV11-1,-,TRBJ2-7,TGTGTCAGCAGCGAGACGGGGGGCACCGAGCAGTACTTC,CVSSETGGTEQYF
-,TRBV11-2,-,TRBJ2-2,TGTGCCACTAGCTTAGATAGGACTGGGGAACTGTTTTTT,CATSLDRTGELFF
-,TRBV10-3,many,TRBJ2-1,TGTGCCATCAGTGCGGAGTCCTACAATGAGCAGTTCTTC,CAISAESYNEQFF
-,TRBV11-2,few,TRBJ2-2,TGTGCCAGCAGCTTAGGTAGGGCTGGGGAGTTGTTTTTT,CASSLGRAGELFF
-,TRBV28,many,TRBJ2-1,TGTGCCAGCAGTTTGCCACTGTCGGGAGCCAATGAGCAGTTCTTC,CASSLPLSGANEQFF
TRBD2,TRBV29-1,many,TRBJ2-1,TGCAGCGTGGGAGGACACGCCGCGGGAGATGAGCAGTTCTTC,CSVGGHAAGDEQFF
-,TRBV6-5,many,TRBJ2-2,TGTGCCAGCAGGGCCCCTACAGGGACCGGGGAGCTGTTTTTT,CASRAPTGTGELFF
-,TRBV6-1,few,TRBJ1-5,TGTGCCAGCAATTCCGGGGCTTTGTGCAATCAGCCCCAGCATTTT,CASNSGALCNQPQHF
-,TRBV6-5,-,TRBJ2-7,TGTGCCAGCAGTTACTGCTCCGGGGTCCCCTACGAGCAGTACTTC,CASSYCSGVPYEQYF
-,TRBV6-5,-,TRBJ1-5,TGTGCAAGCAGTCACGCGGGGGGTCAGCCCCAGCATTTT,CASSHAGGQPQHF
-,TRBV28,many,TRBJ2-1,TGTGCCAGCACCGCAGGGATTGAGCTCTACAATGAGCAGTTCTTC,CASTAGIELYNEQFF
TRBD2,TRBV4-1,-,TRBJ2-3,TGCGCCAGCAGCAGGGTCAGCGGGAGTGCAGATACGCAGTATTTT,CASSRVSGSADTQYF
-,TRBV5-1,-,TRBJ2-1,TGCGCCAGCAGCTTGGAGGGGGAACCTCACAATGAACAGTTCTTC,CASSLEGEPHNEQFF
TRBD2,TRBV11-1,-,TRBJ2-1,TGTGCCAGCAGCTTAGACGGGGGGGGGAAACAGTTCTTC,CASSLDGGGKQFF
TRBD2,TRBV11-2,-,TRBJ2-5,TGTGGCAGCAGCTACTCCCATGGTAGCGGGAGAGAGACGCAGTACTTC,CGSSYSHGSGRETQYF
-,TRBV7-8,-,TRBJ2-7,TGTGCCACCAGCCTTCTGGGAGGTCCCCCCTACGAGCAGTACTTC,CATSLLGGPPYEQYF
TRBD2,TRBV29-1,medium-sized,TRBJ2-1,TGCAGCGTTGGACTAGCGGGGATGTACAATGAGCAGTTCTTC,CSVGLAGMYNEQFF
TRBD1,TRBV5-5,many,TRBJ2-1,TGTGCCAGCAGCCTTGACAGGGGCAACAATGAGCAGTTCTTC,CASSLDRGNNEQFF
TRBD2,TRBV28,-,TRBJ2-2,TGTGCCCGTAGCGGGACTAGCGGGGAGCTGTTTTTT,CARSGTSGELFF
-,TRBV11-2,-,TRBJ2-7,TGTGTCAGCATATTAGGGTACACCTCCTCCTACGAGCAGTACTTC,CVSILGYTSSYEQYF
-,TRBV11-2,-,TRBJ2-1,TGTACCAGCAGTTTGCCGGGATTATGGGACAATGAGCGGTTCTTC,CTSSLPGLWDNERFF
-,TRBV25-1,many,TRBJ2-7,TGTGCCAGCAGTGTACTTCCCTACGAGCAGTACTTC,CASSVLPYEQYF
-,TRBV2,few,TRBJ1-5,TGTGCCAGCAGGTATAGCAATCAGCCCCAGCATTTT,CASRYSNQPQHF